Sequencing of this T cell receptor (beta chain) was carried out in a study of human T cells and chemical hapten exposure. Across the whole study: 2% DPC applied to an approximately 2 cm by approximately 2 cm arm area sensitized donors. Largely, small differences in pooled library volume made per-sample TCR yields vary.

Sample time point: pre-sensitization, week 0. Treatment given: therapeutic diphenylcyclopropenone sensitization with weekly scalp DPC. Every patch test was put on after a blood sample was taken. Unfractionated whole blood was the source from which total RNA was extracted. The germline CDR1 and CDR2 sequences are MNHNY and SVGAGI (reference sequence). V gave up 5 bases and J gave up 5 bases, with 16 bases separating them. The CDR3 consists of 15 residues. Each CDR3 protein gets one entry after TCRdb re-called the RACE reads with MiXCR. The table lists a few hundred thousand distinct CDR3 sequences, 4.5% to 7% of them singletons. This clonotype was seen a few times.

The source of this sequence is a woman aged 18-29 years with alopecia areata. Some clones in this sample may be carry-over from other donors' samples. The chain is built from TRBV6-6 and TRBJ1-5; no clear D. This specimen was whole blood, taken in connection with sensitization to the hapten diphenylcyclopropenone (DPC). CDR3 DNA sequence: TGTGCCAGCAGTGGCCGGGCGGGCTGGGATCAGCCCCAGCATTTT. Translating it yields CASSGRAGWDQPQHF.